This T cell receptor beta chain was retrieved from a study of identical twins. TCRdb reanalysed the 5' RACE reads using MiXCR and keeps one entry per CDR3 protein. This sample yields some 660,000 distinct CDR3 sequences, of which 8.6% are seen a single time; 0.98% belongs to the top ten. This clonotype was detected only a few times. Germline CDR1 is LNHDA and CDR2 is SQIVND (reference sequence). There are 15 residues in the CDR3. V lost 7 bases and J 8 bases, leaving 20 bases between the germline ends. Another study also made use of these data, one on yellow fever vaccine responses in identical twins. This second report adds: The T cell response to vaccination in identical twins was reportedly partly convergent and partly personalized.

This clonotype was sampled from a woman aged 18-35 years in good health. Sequencing was carried out using PBMCs. The V and J genes are TRBV19 and TRBJ1-4; a possible D gene is TRBD1 (6 bases). This chain's CDR3 is CASTVTGMKNEKLFF. CDR3 DNA sequence: TGTGCCAGTACCGTAACAGGGATGAAGAACGAAAAACTGTTTTTT.